Listed below are T cell receptor beta chains from one sample, sequenced in a study of CD8 T cell repertoires and HIV-1 epitope variants. Their antigens remain unidentified. Data came from immunoSEQ multiplex PCR; TCRdb stores just in-frame clones and leaves some out. Of fewer than 6,000 clones listed, around three fifths were seen once; the top ten hold approximately 47%. Sequencing input: cultured CD8+ T cells derived from PBMCs. The receptor source for this set is a male donor with HIV. Each CDR3 is given without its conserved first and last residue.

TRBV10-2	TRBJ1-1	ASSELELYTEAF
TRBV7-8	TRBJ1-2	ASSFPRQGNNYGYT
TRBV11-2	TRBJ2-5	ASSPQEGAGGGETQY
TRBV6-6	TRBJ1-3	ASSYNSLSGNTIY
TRBV28	TRBJ1-1	ASSLATGLNTEAF
TRBV7-9	TRBJ1-4	ASSFSAGTGEKLF
TRBV7-9	TRBJ1-6	ASSTAISSYNSPLH
TRBV6-5	TRBJ1-2	ASSYSGTVDGYT
TRBV19	TRBJ2-2	ASSLWEVSTGELF
TRBV9	TRBJ2-1	ASSATGTGIYNEQF
TRBV5-1	TRBJ1-1	ASSPGTGEAF
TRBV28	TRBJ2-7	ASSLPTSGIDEQY
TRBV7-8	TRBJ1-2	ASSDGQVSPYGYT
TRBV6-5	TRBJ2-1	ASRTTSGAYNEQF
TRBV28	TRBJ1-1	ASSLLPGQGDGEAF
TRBV9	TRBJ1-6	ASSVVDRGNSPLH
TRBV27	TRBJ1-1	ASSPLGGTEAF
TRBV27	TRBJ1-4	ASSLSPAGHEKLF
TRBV6-1	TRBJ2-7	ASSEQGPPYEQY
TRBV6-1	TRBJ2-2	ASSGLGAGELF
TRBV13	TRBJ2-7	ASSFSVSLGNEQY
TRBV11-1	TRBJ1-1	ASSPVNTEAF
TRBV2	TRBJ1-4	ASRGTGGNEKLF
TRBV29-1	TRBJ2-1	SVEDQLMGRDEQF
TRBV28	TRBJ2-1	ASSSGDYNEQF
TRBV5-8	TRBJ2-5	ASSGGTSGETQY
TRBV10-1	TRBJ2-3	ASSGSRADTQY
TRBV2	TRBJ1-1	ASSEIGSTEAF
TRBV11-2	TRBJ1-2	ASSQIAKGYYGYT
TRBV27	TRBJ2-1	ASSLAGGGNEQF
TRBV7-9	TRBJ2-7	ASSLPSSYEQY
TRBV25-1	TRBJ2-2	ASSERQGANTGELF
TRBV5-6	TRBJ1-1	ASSLGGGRAF
TRBV7-8	TRBJ2-5	ASSFGPAVGGRETQY
TRBV14	TRBJ2-7	ASSRTRDSTYEQY
TRBV18	TRBJ2-5	ASSPFAGAEETQY
TRBV6-5	TRBJ2-7	ASRDIAYEQY
TRBV15	TRBJ2-7	ATSRVRGPYEQY
TRBV14	TRBJ2-1	ASSQVAGAGDNNEQF
TRBV4-1	TRBJ2-7	ASSQDERPRY
TRBV5-1	TRBJ2-7	ASSLRTGAQEQY